The rows below give T cell receptor beta chains drawn from one sample of a study of cytomegalovirus exposure and HLA in healthy donors. Clones were read by immunoSEQ multiplex PCR, and TCRdb kept only the in-frame ones, dropping some. The sample carries fewer than 100,000 clones, more than 70% recorded once. Source material: PBMCs. Source of these receptors: a male donor in good health and CMV-seropositive. Both conserved end residues are part of each CDR3. D genes are given only for firm matches. Part of the rows lack a size; the others show once, few, many or a class for expanded clones.

abundance: NA
d_gene: NA
v_gene: TRBV5-6
j_gene: TRBJ2-3
CDR3nt: TGTGCCAGCAGTCGCAGGTTCCACACAGATACGCAGTATTTT
CDR3aa: CASSRRFHTDTQYF

abundance: NA
d_gene: NA
v_gene: TRBV5-4
j_gene: TRBJ2-7
CDR3nt: TGTGCCAGCAGCCCCAACCGGGGAGGAGTCGGCTACGAGCAGTACTTC
CDR3aa: CASSPNRGGVGYEQYF

abundance: NA
d_gene: TRBD1
v_gene: TRBV6-6
j_gene: TRBJ1-1
CDR3nt: TGTGCCAGCAGTACGGACAGGCAGGGGGCTGAAGCTTTCTTT
CDR3aa: CASSTDRQGAEAFF

abundance: NA
d_gene: NA
v_gene: TRBV29-1
j_gene: TRBJ1-4
CDR3nt: TGCAGCGTCCGGGAGGGAAGGGAAAAACTGTTTTTT
CDR3aa: CSVREGREKLFF

abundance: NA
d_gene: NA
v_gene: TRBV6-1
j_gene: TRBJ2-2
CDR3nt: TGTGCCAGCAGTGAAAGAGAGGGGGACGGGGAGCTGTTTTTT
CDR3aa: CASSEREGDGELFF

abundance: NA
d_gene: NA
v_gene: TRBV27
j_gene: TRBJ1-5
CDR3nt: TGTGCCAGCAGTTTAATTGGACAGATAGGAAATCAGCCCCAGCATTTT
CDR3aa: CASSLIGQIGNQPQHF

abundance: NA
d_gene: TRBD2
v_gene: TRBV5-1
j_gene: TRBJ2-5
CDR3nt: TGCGCCAGCAGCGCGGGGGGCGGACCTCAAGAGACCCAGTACTTC
CDR3aa: CASSAGGGPQETQYF

abundance: NA
d_gene: NA
v_gene: TRBV2
j_gene: TRBJ2-7
CDR3nt: TGTGCCAGCAGTGATGCGCCTGCCTACGAGCAGTACTTC
CDR3aa: CASSDAPAYEQYF

abundance: NA
d_gene: TRBD2
v_gene: TRBV6-5
j_gene: TRBJ2-1
CDR3nt: TGTGCCAGCAGGGACCTTGGGACTAGCTCCGAGCAGTTCTTC
CDR3aa: CASRDLGTSSEQFF

abundance: few
d_gene: NA
v_gene: TRBV5-8
j_gene: TRBJ2-1
CDR3nt: TGTGCCAGCATCGAAGCTTATCGTGTCCCCTACAATGAGCAGTTCTTC
CDR3aa: CASIEAYRVPYNEQFF

abundance: NA
d_gene: NA
v_gene: TRBV5-1
j_gene: TRBJ2-3
CDR3nt: TGCGCCAGCAGCTTGAACGGGGGTAAAGATACGCAGTATTTT
CDR3aa: CASSLNGGKDTQYF

abundance: NA
d_gene: NA
v_gene: TRBV5-1
j_gene: TRBJ2-1
CDR3nt: TGCGCCAGCAGCTTGGATCAGGGGGGAAGTGAGCAGTTCTTC
CDR3aa: CASSLDQGGSEQFF

abundance: NA
d_gene: TRBD2
v_gene: TRBV7-2
j_gene: TRBJ2-5
CDR3nt: TGTGCCAGCAGCTTAGTATCTAGCGGGAGCGGTCAAGAGACCCAGTACTTC
CDR3aa: CASSLVSSGSGQETQYF

abundance: once
d_gene: TRBD1
v_gene: TRBV7-9
j_gene: TRBJ2-7
CDR3nt: TGTGCCAGCAGCCCCCGACAGGGCCTCTCCTACGAGCAGTACTTC
CDR3aa: CASSPRQGLSYEQYF

abundance: few
d_gene: TRBD2
v_gene: TRBV27
j_gene: TRBJ2-2
CDR3nt: TGTGCCAGCAGCCGCCGCTGGGGGACTAGCGGAACCGGGGAGCTGTTTTTT
CDR3aa: CASSRRWGTSGTGELFF

abundance: few
d_gene: TRBD1
v_gene: TRBV7-2
j_gene: TRBJ2-7
CDR3nt: TGTGCCAGCAGCCCGAAACCGAACAGGGGGTGGGGGCAGTACTTC
CDR3aa: CASSPKPNRGWGQYF

abundance: NA
d_gene: TRBD2
v_gene: TRBV7-9
j_gene: TRBJ2-2
CDR3nt: TGTGCCAGCACCCAAAGGGGACCTATGCGGGAGCCCGTCACCGGGGAGCTGTTTTTT
CDR3aa: CASTQRGPMREPVTGELFF

abundance: NA
d_gene: TRBD2
v_gene: TRBV4-1
j_gene: TRBJ2-7
CDR3nt: TGCGCCAGCAGCCAAGATATAGCGGGGTACTCCTACGAGCAGTACTTC
CDR3aa: CASSQDIAGYSYEQYF

abundance: NA
d_gene: NA
v_gene: TRBV11-3
j_gene: TRBJ2-1
CDR3nt: TGTGCCAGCAGCTCCAGGGGATCCGAACACAATGAGCAGTTCTTC
CDR3aa: CASSSRGSEHNEQFF

abundance: NA
d_gene: TRBD1
v_gene: TRBV28
j_gene: TRBJ2-3
CDR3nt: TGTGCCTGTAAACCCACTGGGGACAGGGACACAGATACGCAGTATTTT
CDR3aa: CACKPTGDRDTDTQYF

abundance: NA
d_gene: NA
v_gene: TRBV2
j_gene: TRBJ1-5
CDR3nt: TGTGCCAGCAGTGAGTCAGGGGTGAGGCAGCCCCAGCATTTT
CDR3aa: CASSESGVRQPQHF

abundance: once
d_gene: NA
v_gene: TRBV9
j_gene: TRBJ1-6
CDR3nt: TGTGCCAGCAGCGTAGTGGACAGCAATTCACCCCTCCACTTT
CDR3aa: CASSVVDSNSPLHF

abundance: few
d_gene: TRBD2
v_gene: TRBV5-4
j_gene: TRBJ2-3
CDR3nt: TGTGCCAGCAGCCGGGGGCCAGCGGGGGGCCAGGGAGATACGCAGTATTTT
CDR3aa: CASSRGPAGGQGDTQYF

abundance: NA
d_gene: TRBD1
v_gene: TRBV5-1
j_gene: TRBJ1-2
CDR3nt: TGCGCCAGCAGCCACGGACAGGGTAGGGATGGCTACACCTTC
CDR3aa: CASSHGQGRDGYTF

abundance: NA
d_gene: NA
v_gene: TRBV19
j_gene: TRBJ1-1
CDR3nt: TGTGCCAGTAGTATATCGGGGGTCGGAATGTTTGAAGCTTTCTTT
CDR3aa: CASSISGVGMFEAFF

abundance: NA
d_gene: TRBD1
v_gene: TRBV2
j_gene: TRBJ1-1
CDR3nt: TGTGCCAGCAGTGAAGCGGGGGACAGGGGGTCGGCTTTCTTT
CDR3aa: CASSEAGDRGSAFF

abundance: NA
d_gene: TRBD2
v_gene: TRBV11-2
j_gene: TRBJ2-5
CDR3nt: TGTGCCAGCAGCACGGGACTAGCGTGGCAAGAGACCCAGTACTTC
CDR3aa: CASSTGLAWQETQYF

abundance: NA
d_gene: TRBD2
v_gene: TRBV6-5
j_gene: TRBJ2-1
CDR3nt: TGTGCCAGCAGTTACTCGATATGGCGGGAGGATAATGAGCAGTTCTTC
CDR3aa: CASSYSIWREDNEQFF

abundance: NA
d_gene: NA
v_gene: TRBV30
j_gene: TRBJ1-4
CDR3nt: TGTGCCTGGAGTATCACAGGTGCCCGGCCCAAACTGTTTTTT
CDR3aa: CAWSITGARPKLFF

abundance: NA
d_gene: NA
v_gene: TRBV10-2
j_gene: TRBJ1-4
CDR3nt: TGCGCCAGCAGTTTGACAGGTAGTAATGGGAAACTGTTTTTT
CDR3aa: CASSLTGSNGKLFF

abundance: NA
d_gene: TRBD1
v_gene: TRBV27
j_gene: TRBJ2-5
CDR3nt: TGTGCCAGCAGTTTTGGGGGACAGGGTAGGTGGGAGACCCAGTACTTC
CDR3aa: CASSFGGQGRWETQYF

abundance: few
d_gene: NA
v_gene: TRBV2
j_gene: TRBJ1-6
CDR3nt: TGTGCCAGCAGTGAAGGGCAGGCCGAAAATTCACCCCTCCACTTT
CDR3aa: CASSEGQAENSPLHF

abundance: NA
d_gene: TRBD2
v_gene: TRBV4-1
j_gene: TRBJ2-7
CDR3nt: TGCGCCAGCAGCCAAGTGTTTGCGGGAGTCGACGAGCAGTACTTC
CDR3aa: CASSQVFAGVDEQYF

abundance: few
d_gene: NA
v_gene: TRBV2
j_gene: TRBJ2-6
CDR3nt: TGTGCCAGCAGTCGACAGAGCTCTGGGGCCAACGTCCTGACTTTC
CDR3aa: CASSRQSSGANVLTF

abundance: NA
d_gene: TRBD1
v_gene: TRBV19
j_gene: TRBJ1-6
CDR3nt: TGTGCCAGTAGTATCTCGGCAGGGGGGAATTCACCCCTCCACTTT
CDR3aa: CASSISAGGNSPLHF

abundance: NA
d_gene: TRBD2
v_gene: TRBV6-4
j_gene: TRBJ2-3
CDR3nt: TGTGCCAGCAGTGATGCTAGCGGGAGGGGCGGCAGAGATACGCAGTATTTT
CDR3aa: CASSDASGRGGRDTQYF

abundance: NA
d_gene: TRBD2
v_gene: TRBV27
j_gene: TRBJ2-1
CDR3nt: TGTGCCAGCAGTTTCCCCCCTTTATTTAGGGAGGGCCCTTATGAGCAGTTCTTC
CDR3aa: CASSFPPLFREGPYEQFF

abundance: NA
d_gene: NA
v_gene: TRBV19
j_gene: TRBJ2-5
CDR3nt: TGTGCCAGTAGGGGGTTGGGGGCAGCGGAGACCCAGTACTTC
CDR3aa: CASRGLGAAETQYF

abundance: NA
d_gene: TRBD2
v_gene: TRBV7-9
j_gene: TRBJ2-5
CDR3nt: TGTGCCAGCAGCTTAACTAGCGGGGGGGAAGAGACCCAGTACTTC
CDR3aa: CASSLTSGGEETQYF

abundance: NA
d_gene: TRBD1
v_gene: TRBV10-3
j_gene: TRBJ2-3
CDR3nt: TGTGCCATCAGTTCGGGGGGACAGGGGTCCACAGATACGCAGTATTTT
CDR3aa: CAISSGGQGSTDTQYF

abundance: NA
d_gene: NA
v_gene: TRBV6-6
j_gene: TRBJ1-2
CDR3nt: TGTGCCAGCAGTCCCAGTGGGGAGGCCTATGGCTACACCTTC
CDR3aa: CASSPSGEAYGYTF

abundance: NA
d_gene: NA
v_gene: TRBV6-6
j_gene: TRBJ2-3
CDR3nt: TGTGCCAGCAGAACGGCTAGCGGCACAGATACGCAGTATTTT
CDR3aa: CASRTASGTDTQYF

abundance: NA
d_gene: NA
v_gene: TRBV7-6
j_gene: TRBJ1-2
CDR3nt: TGTGCCAGCAGCCCCAACCAGGGCTATGGCTACACCTTC
CDR3aa: CASSPNQGYGYTF

abundance: NA
d_gene: TRBD2
v_gene: TRBV7-6
j_gene: TRBJ2-5
CDR3nt: TGTGCCAGCGGCGGGGGGGCTGGGGAGACCCAGTACTTC
CDR3aa: CASGGGAGETQYF